This passage covers 28 T cell receptor beta chains from one sample sequenced in a study of cytotoxic CD8 clonotypes in ibrutinib-treated CLL. Libraries were prepared by immunoSEQ multiplex PCR; TCRdb keeps only in-frame clonotypes and omits some of them. The sample lists 30,000 to 50,000 clones; about 65% were seen once. Sample: PBMCs, taken at disease progression, from a patient treated with ibrutinib. The receptor source for this set is a human donor with chronic lymphocytic leukemia.

The chain recombines TRBV7-9 with TRBJ2-7; 11 bases fit TRBD2. CDR3 length: 15 amino acids. J was trimmed by 6 bases and V by 6 bases; bases with no gene match: 10. CDR1 is SEHNR, CDR2 FQNEAQ, per germline (reference sequence). CDR3 amino acids: CASRQTSGSPPEQYF. The CDR3 region has the DNA TGTGCCAGCAGGCAAACTAGCGGGAGCCCTCCCGAGCAGTACTTC.

V and J are TRBV5-1 and TRBJ1-1; D perhaps matches TRBD1 (5 bases). The CDR3 has 15 amino acids. V lost 1 base to trimming and J lost 5 bases, with 15 bases between them. Germline loops: CDR1 SGHRS, CDR2 YFSETQ. The CDR3 protein is CASSLRQSEATEAFF. The CDR3 bases are TGCGCCAGCAGCTTGCGACAGTCGGAGGCTACTGAAGCTTTCTTT. The whole variable domain, remainder taken from reference TRBV5-1 and TRBJ1-1, is KAGVTQTPRYLIKTRGQQVTLSCSPISGHRSVSWYQQTPGQGLQFLFEYFSETQRNKGNFPGRFSGRQFSNSRSEMNVSTLELGDSALYLCASSLRQSEATEAFFGQGTRLTVV.

This rearrangement joins TRBV30 to TRBJ2-7; maybe TRBD1 (6 bases). The germline V gene encodes CDR1 GTSNPN and CDR2 SVGIG (reference sequence). CDR3 length: 14 residues. V was clipped by 4 bases and J by 2 bases, with 15 bases between them. CDR3 bases: TGTGCCTGGATGGGAAGGGGGTTCCCCTACGAGCAGTACTTC. Encoded protein: CAWMGRGFPYEQYF. The full variable domain, its missing parts supplied by reference TRBV30 and TRBJ2-7, is SQTIHQWPATLVQPVGSPLSLECTVEGTSNPNLYWYRQAAGRGLQLLFYSVGIGQISSEVPQNLSASRPQDRQFILSSKKLLLSDSGFYLCAWMGRGFPYEQYFGPGTRLTVT.

This clone has only a few counts. V gene TRBV27 combines with J gene TRBJ2-7; 7 nucleotides line up with TRBD2. There are 16 residues in the CDR3. The J segment lost 0 bases and the V segment lost 7 bases, leaving 12 bases of the junction unmatched. CDR1 MNHEY and CDR2 SMNVEV come from the germline V gene (reference sequence). The CDR3 here is CASTSIGGGSSYEQYF. CDR3 nucleotides: TGTGCCAGCACCTCTATAGGAGGCGGGAGCTCCTACGAGCAGTACTTC.

This clone was found a few times. The rearrangement uses TRBV28 and TRBJ1-1; D call uncertain. This CDR3 is built from 14 residues. Germline values: CDR1 MDHEN, CDR2 SYDVKM. V lost 5 bases to trimming and J lost 4 bases, with 14 bases between them. CDR3 bases: TGTGCCAGCAGTCTACCGCTGACGGTCACTGAAGCTTTCTTT. This gives the protein CASSLPLTVTEAFF. Supplemented by reference TRBV28 and TRBJ1-1, the full variable domain reads DVKVTQSSRYLVKRTGEKVFLECVQDMDHENMFWYRQDPGLGLRLIYFSYDVKMKEKGDIPEGYSVSREKKERFSLILESASTNQTSMYLCASSLPLTVTEAFFGQGTRLTVV.

This chain connects TRBV4-2 to TRBJ2-2; D possibly corresponds to TRBD1 (5 bases). The germline V gene has CDR1 LGHNA and CDR2 YNFKEQ. Deletions cut 5 bases from V and 5 bases from J, with 12 bases between. This CDR3 region has 14 residues. CDR3 amino acids: CASSFDQGTGELFF. CDR3 DNA: TGTGCCAGCAGCTTCGATCAGGGTACCGGGGAGCTGTTTTTT.

The rearrangement links TRBV7-9 to TRBJ2-7; D gene unclear. V lost 5 bases and J 3 bases, leaving 5 bases between the germline ends. The CDR3 totals 11 residues. CDR1 is SEHNR, CDR2 FQNEAQ, per germline (reference sequence). The DNA of the CDR3 is TGTGCCAGCAGCCCCCTCTACGAGCAGTACTTC. Translated, it gives CASSPLYEQYF.

V and J are TRBV27 and TRBJ2-1, with 9 positions matching TRBD2. After removal of 5 bases from V and 3 bases from J, the junction contained 8 bases not matched to a gene. The V gene's germline CDR1 is MNHEY and CDR2 SMNVEV (reference sequence). This CDR3 is 16 amino acids long. The CDR3 region is CASSRASGIGYNEQFF. The CDR3 DNA follows: TGTGCCAGCAGTCGGGCTAGCGGGATAGGCTACAATGAGCAGTTCTTC.

The rearrangement links TRBV20-1 to TRBJ1-2, with D unresolved. V was clipped by 1 base and J by 3 bases, with 3 bases between them. CDR3 length equals 11 residues. Germline lookup yields CDR1 DFQATT and CDR2 SNEGSKA (reference sequence). CDR3 coding DNA: TGCAGTGCTAGAGTCGACTATGGCTACACCTTC. It encodes CSARVDYGYTF.

This clone came up a few times. The V gene is TRBV6-1, the J gene TRBJ2-4, with 7 bases fitting TRBD1. The V and J ends lost 2 bases and 0 bases, in that order; junction bases with no gene match: 7. The CDR3 is made up of 17 amino acids. Germline assignment: CDR1 MNHNS and CDR2 SASEGT. Here the CDR3 reads CASSERGQQIAKNIQYF. The CDR3, as DNA: TGTGCCAGCAGTGAACGGGGACAGCAAATAGCCAAAAACATTCAGTACTTC.

There are a few counts of this clone. The chain links TRBV7-2 to TRBJ2-7; D is perhaps TRBD1 or TRBD2 (5 bases each). Germline assignment: CDR1 SGHTA and CDR2 FQGNSA. V dropped 7 bases and J dropped 6 bases, with 19 bases sitting between them. There are 14 residues in the CDR3. CDR3 coding DNA: TGTGCCAGCAACACAGGTAGATACGGGGCCGAGCAGTACTTC. Protein: CASNTGRYGAEQYF.

This clone was recorded only once. This chain links TRBV6-1 with TRBJ2-7; 8 bases are shared with TRBD1. Germline assignment: CDR1 MNHNS and CDR2 SASEGT. CDR3 length: 13 residues. V dropped 4 bases and J dropped 6; count of bases not matched to a gene: 5. This CDR3 is CASSGRTGIEQYF. The CDR3 DNA follows: TGTGCCAGCAGTGGCAGGACAGGGATCGAGCAGTACTTC.

In its sample, this clone was seen once. Here the CDR3 reads CASRGRTTETGELFF. The CDR3 DNA sequence: TGTGCCAGCAGAGGGAGGACCACGGAGACCGGGGAGCTGTTTTTT. The V gene is TRBV27, the J gene TRBJ2-2, with D perhaps matching TRBD2 (6 bases). The germline CDR1 and CDR2 sequences are MNHEY and SMNVEV (reference sequence). V lost 6 bases, J lost 5 bases, and 16 bases lay in between. This CDR3 is 15 amino acids long.

The rearrangement joins TRBV12-5 to TRBJ2-5, with D tentatively TRBD1 or TRBD2 (5 bases each). Germline assignment: CDR1 LGHNT and CDR2 FRNRAP. The CDR3 is 16 residues long. V lost 1 base, J lost 5 bases, and 17 bases lay in between. CDR3 sequence: CASGLAERGPWETQYF. The CDR3 bases are TGTGCTAGTGGTTTGGCCGAGAGGGGACCCTGGGAGACCCAGTACTTC.

This clone is medium-sized (0.01 to 0.1%) within its sample. The chain has TRBV18 and TRBJ2-5, with a weak D call TRBD2 (7 bases). The CDR3 covers 17 residues. Trimming took off 4 bases at V and 4 bases at J, with 22 bases between the two ends. Per germline, CDR1 KGHSH and CDR2 LQKENI. In DNA form, the CDR3 reads TGTGCCAGCTCACGGGATTCAGGGGACTACAACACAGAGACCCAGTACTTC. Translation gives CASSRDSGDYNTETQYF.

The rearrangement joins TRBV19 to TRBJ1-3; possibly TRBD1 for D (5 bases). The CDR3 covers 14 residues. Germline lookup yields CDR1 LNHDA and CDR2 SQIVND (reference sequence). V lost 1 base, J lost 7 bases, and 11 bases lay in between. The CDR3 DNA is TGTGCCAGTAGTATAGGCGGGACTAAGAACACCATATATTTT. Encoded protein: CASSIGGTKNTIYF.

The chain joins TRBV30 to TRBJ2-7, with no clear D. Trimming cost V 2 bases and J 0 bases, with 8 bases left between them. The germline V gene encodes CDR1 GTSNPN and CDR2 SVGIG (reference sequence). This CDR3 is 13 amino acids long. CDR3 amino acids: CAWSLGSSYEQYF. DNA for the CDR3: TGTGCCTGGAGTCTTGGCAGCTCCTACGAGCAGTACTTC.

CDR3 region: CASSGYHTQYF. For the CDR3, the DNA is TGTGCCAGCAGCGGTTACCATACGCAGTATTTT. V usage is TRBV27 and J usage is TRBJ2-3; D gene ambiguous. This CDR3 contains 11 residues. V shed 6 bases and J shed 7 bases, with 8 bases lying between them. CDR1 is MNHEY and CDR2 is SMNVEV in the germline V gene (reference sequence).

J is TRBJ2-7 and V is TRBV11-2; 8 nucleotides match TRBD1. V trimming: 3 bases; J trimming: 2 bases; junction bases outside the gene matches: 3. This CDR3 region has 14 residues. Germline V gene data show CDR1 as SGHAT and CDR2 as FQNNGV. CDR3 protein: CASSLDRVAYEQYF. For the CDR3, the DNA is TGTGCCAGCAGCTTGGACAGGGTGGCCTACGAGCAGTACTTC.

V usage is TRBV19 and J usage is TRBJ1-5; 9 bases are shared with TRBD1. The CDR3 has 16 residues. The V gene end was trimmed by 4 bases and the J gene end by 2 bases; junction bases not matched to a gene: 6. Germline V CDR1 and CDR2: LNHDA, SQIVND (reference sequence). The CDR3 loop is CASSTDRTGGNQPQHF. CDR3 coding DNA: TGTGCCAGTAGTACCGACCGGACAGGGGGCAATCAGCCCCAGCATTTT.

The chain uses TRBV5-5 and TRBJ2-3; TRBD1 aligns across 9 bases. The CDR3 has 15 residues. Trimming removed 4 bases from V and 5 bases from J; junction bases left unmatched: 8. Looked up from germline, CDR1 is SGHKS and CDR2 is YYEKEE (reference sequence). Here the CDR3 reads CASSHRDREGDTQYF. CDR3 bases: TGTGCCAGCAGCCACCGGGACAGGGAGGGAGATACGCAGTATTTT. The full variable domain, with the rest looked up from reference TRBV5-5 and TRBJ2-3, is DAGVTQSPTHLIKTRGQQVTLRCSPISGHKSVSWYQQVLGQGPQFIFQYYEKEERGRGNFPDRFSARQFPNYSSELNVNALLLGDSALYLCASSHRDREGDTQYFGPGTRLTVL.

The V call is TRBV6-1, the J call TRBJ1-5; weak D call: TRBD1 (5 bases). This CDR3 is 13 amino acids long. The germline V and J ends were trimmed by 4 bases and 8 bases, with 12 bases remaining between them. The germline V gene has CDR1 MNHNS and CDR2 SASEGT. For the CDR3, the DNA is TGTGCCAGCAGTGCTAGGGGTTTGGAGCCCCAGCATTTT. Protein: CASSARGLEPQHF.

The rearrangement joins TRBV27 to TRBJ2-1; D is unclear. The V and J ends lost 6 bases and 7 bases respectively, with 10 bases between them. CDR1 is MNHEY and CDR2 is SMNVEV in the germline V gene (reference sequence). The CDR3 runs 12 residues. In DNA form, the CDR3 reads TGTGCCAGCAGGACCCCTCGGAATGAGCAGTTCTTC. The encoded protein is CASRTPRNEQFF.

This chain connects TRBV2 to TRBJ2-1; 9 bases align to TRBD1. The germline V gene has CDR1 SNHLY and CDR2 FYNNEI. This CDR3 region has 15 residues. After removal of 4 bases from V and 4 bases from J, the junction contained 5 bases not matched to a gene. CDR3 coding DNA: TGTGCCAGCAGTGCTCAGACAGGGGGATACAATGAGCAGTTCTTC. As protein: CASSAQTGGYNEQFF.

The V gene is TRBV19, the J gene TRBJ2-3, with TRBD2 matching over 12 bases. Germline CDR1 is LNHDA and CDR2 is SQIVND (reference sequence). CDR3 size: 18 residues. The V segment lost 4 bases and the J segment 3 bases; nucleotides outside the gene matches: 11. The CDR3 DNA follows: TGTGCCAGTAGTACCCGACAGTTGACTAGCGGGAGAACAGATACGCAGTATTTT. Translating it yields CASSTRQLTSGRTDTQYF.

This sequence joins TRBV30 and TRBJ1-1; the D is unclear. Germline V lookup: CDR1 GTSNPN, CDR2 SVGIG (reference sequence). The CDR3 sequence is 13 residues long. Trimming removed 0 bases at V and 2 bases at J, with 7 bases between. For the CDR3, the DNA is TGTGCCTGGAGTGTACAGATAAACACTGAAGCTTTCTTT. This gives the protein CAWSVQINTEAFF.

V gene TRBV7-2 combines with J gene TRBJ2-1; D unclear. The germline V gene encodes CDR1 SGHTA and CDR2 FQGNSA. This CDR3 has 13 residues. Trimming removed 4 bases at V and 9 bases at J, with 13 bases between. The CDR3 DNA sequence: TGTGCCAGCAGCTACCCCTCCGTCGGTGAGCAGTTCTTC. The encoded protein is CASSYPSVGEQFF.

This clone has more than one count but fewer than ten. This chain joins TRBV27 and TRBJ1-2, with 7 bases matching TRBD1. Germline V CDR1 and CDR2: MNHEY, SMNVEV (reference sequence). The CDR3 runs 15 residues. J lost 8 bases, V lost 5 bases, and 14 bases had no gene match. The DNA for the CDR3 is TGTGCCAGCAGTCAGAACAGGGGCTTTGGGGAGGGCTACACCTTC. Protein sequence: CASSQNRGFGEGYTF.